These 8 T cell receptor beta chains were all obtained from the same sample, sequenced in a study of vaccination and CD4 T cells after COVID-19. Their recognized antigens are unknown. Cultured CD4+ T-cell DNA underwent Oncomine TCR Beta short-read sequencing. Using its own MiXCR run on the PCR reads, TCRdb lists one record per CDR3 protein. The sample lists around 10,000 distinct CDR3 sequences, 69% occurring once. The treatment denotes: approximately 9-day PBMC culture with coronavirus spike peptide pools or control peptides (ViraFEST assay). Material for sequencing was CD4+ T cells from blood, cultured in vitro. The source of these receptors is a human donor who had recovered from COVID-19.

This rearrangement joins TRBV2 to TRBJ1-2, with D hard to call. Trimming left V 4 bases short and J 0 bases short, with 12 bases between. The CDR3 spans 15 residues. Germline-derived CDR1 and CDR2 are SNHLY and FYNNEI. CDR3 in amino acids: CASSARGFSNYGYTF. The CDR3 bases are TGTGCCAGCAGTGCCCGAGGATTTTCTAACTATGGCTACACCTTC.

This clonotype was seen just once. The rearrangement uses TRBV6-1 and TRBJ1-5; D may be TRBD1 (6 bases). V dropped 7 bases and J dropped 0 bases, with 13 bases sitting between them. This CDR3 spans 15 amino acids. The germline V gene encodes CDR1 MNHNS and CDR2 SASEGT. CDR3 in amino acids: CASTAGTYSNQPQHF. CDR3 bases: TGTGCCAGCACTGCGGGGACATATAGCAATCAGCCCCAGCATTTT.

This clonotype has only a few counts. The rearrangement uses TRBV19 and TRBJ1-2; TRBD1 is a possible D gene (5 bases). Germline V gene data show CDR1 as LNHDA and CDR2 as SQIVND (reference sequence). There are 16 residues in the CDR3. Trimming shortened V by 3 bases and J by 0 bases, and 14 bases separated the two germline ends. This chain's CDR3 is CASSIEHRRANYGYTF. The CDR3 nucleotides are TGTGCCAGTAGTATTGAACACAGGAGAGCTAACTATGGCTACACCTTC. Complete variable domain (other parts from reference TRBV19 and TRBJ1-2): DGGITQSPKYLFRKEGQNVTLSCEQNLNHDAMYWYRQDPGQGLRLIYYSQIVNDFQKGDIAEGYSVSREKKESFPLTVTSAQKNPTAFYLCASSIEHRRANYGYTFGSGTRLTVV.

V gene TRBV7-6 combines with J gene TRBJ1-6, with TRBD1 matching over 7 bases. The CDR3 covers 15 residues. V shed 2 bases and J 5 bases; nucleotides not matched to a gene: 3. In germline, CDR1 is SGHVS, CDR2 FNYEAQ. The CDR3 reads CASSLQQGNNSPLHF. The DNA for the CDR3 is TGTGCCAGCAGCTTACAACAGGGGAATAATTCACCCCTCCACTTT.

This sequence joins TRBV11-1 and TRBJ2-3; D uncertain. The CDR3 sequence is 14 residues long. Trimming cost V 1 base and J 0 bases, with 5 bases left between them. CDR1 and CDR2 from the germline V gene are SGHAT and FQDESV (reference sequence). The CDR3 DNA is TGTGCCAGCAGCTTAGTGCAGAGCACAGATACGCAGTATTTT. This gives the protein CASSLVQSTDTQYF.

V is TRBV7-6 and J is TRBJ1-5; D ambiguous. The V and J ends lost 2 bases and 4 bases respectively, with 6 bases between them. The CDR3 consists of 13 residues. Germline CDR1 is SGHVS and CDR2 is FNYEAQ. The CDR3, as DNA: TGTGCCAGCAGCTTATCGGAAAATCAGCCCCAGCATTTT. Translating it yields CASSLSENQPQHF.

The chain uses TRBV11-2 and TRBJ2-3; tentative D call: TRBD2 (5 bases). This CDR3 is built from 13 residues. The germline V gene encodes CDR1 SGHAT and CDR2 FQNNGV. V shed 1 base and J shed 4 bases, with 6 bases lying between them. Here the CDR3 reads CASSLAGADTQYF. CDR3 nucleotides: TGTGCCAGCAGCTTAGCCGGGGCAGATACGCAGTATTTT.

This clonotype occurred once. CDR3 protein: CAEAQRGGAGANVLTF. As DNA, the CDR3 is TGTGCCGAGGCACAGCGGGGGGGCGCTGGGGCCAACGTCCTGACTTTC. The V call is TRBV6-1, the J call TRBJ2-6; 10 bases are a match to TRBD2. Germline trimming cut 11 bases from V and 2 bases from J; bases unmatched to any gene: 9. From germline, CDR1 is MNHNS and CDR2 SASEGT. The CDR3 length is 16 residues.